This record looks at one TCR beta chain sequence and its context. Its recognized antigen is unknown. Base qualities are not recorded, but no much larger clone differs from it by a single base. The donors were healthy, HIV-negative adults who had no recently reported acute infections or vaccinations. Every donor was a Caucasian adult living in Nashville, Tennessee, USA. CD4+ T cells were enriched by magnetic negative selection; naive cells were then positively selected on CD45RA, and the negative fraction formed the memory subset. After blood collection by leukapheresis, PBMCs were isolated using Ficoll-Histopaque density gradient centrifugation and then cryopreserved in the vapor phase of liquid nitrogen. Analytical flow cytometry was used to check the purity and quantity of each magnetically sorted T cell population. Genomic DNA was isolated from every sorted fraction and measured by UV absorbance on a Nanodrop 2000c.

CDR1 LNHDA and CDR2 SQIVND were looked up in the germline V gene (reference sequence). Counted from cysteine to phenylalanine, this CDR3 has 13 amino acids. Only the CDR3 DNA stays, 39 bases, in frame from base 1. Unmatched junction bases come to 4, with V trimmed by 5 bases and J by 5 bases. These data originate in a study of shared clonotypes between healthy human individuals (dated by TCRdb to the early 2020s). With respect to the entire study: A couple of women and a few men aged 18 to 49 years were included in the cohort. For each donor, CD4 naive and CD4 memory were each given three plates, CD8 naive was given two plates, and CD8 memory was given one plate. Blood TCR repertoires of five healthy adults were deeply sequenced to estimate repertoire size and the extent of clonotype sharing between individuals. Libraries were prepared and TCR repertoires were sequenced by different laboratories using diverse techniques, in order to increase sequencing depth and limit assay-specific biases. Per donor, leukapheresis produced somewhere between about 0.8 and 9 billion PBMCs.

TCR CDR3 regions were amplified from genomic DNA by multiplex PCR using the deep immunoSEQ assay. Extracted genomic DNA from each cell subset was distributed evenly across all wells of several immunoSEQ 96-well plates, and each plate was treated as a replicate. Each replicate PCR for sorted subsets received roughly 0.2 ug genomic DNA, equal to about 29,000 T cell genomes. The purified libraries were quantified using a Qubit 3.0 fluorometer, sized with a Bioanalyzer 2100, and then quantified again using the KAPA Library Quantification kit. Each immunoSEQ 96-well plate was sequenced on its own single-read 150-cycle Illumina NextSeq 550 flow cell. From the authors' description of their analysis: Because only junctional sequences without quality scores were contained in the immunoSEQ output, filtering matching that applied to full-length reads could not be performed. To assign V/J genes and CDR3, sequences were annotated against IMGT germline references using PyIR, a Python wrapper for IgBLAST v1.9. Reads were filtered out if the reads had weak V/J assignments (E-value above 1e-6), no CDR3, stop codons, out-of-frame junctions, or ambiguous translated residues. V3J clonotypes were defined by identical inferred V gene, J gene, and CDR3 amino acid sequence. The percentage overlap between two repertoires was calculated by dividing the number of shared unique clonotypes by the size of the smaller repertoire. Richness of each repertoire was evaluated using RTK rarefaction, the Chao1 estimator, and Recon v2.1 estimates of unobserved clonotypes. Generation probabilities were computed with OLGA for all TCRbeta clonotypes obtained by the gDNA method from a handful of donors. TCRdb's version of the immuneACCESS table is confined to in-frame rearrangements and falls short of the full clone set. An unresolved V gene accounts for under half of the shortfall where checked; the remainder is of unknown origin. The DNA gave D and trimming, while V, J and clone size come from that table. The sample records some 1.5 million clones, approximately 98% of which are singletons. The ten largest make up roughly 0.42% of the sample.

General conclusions and limits of the study: Pairwise subsampling led to the expectation that sequencing depth would affect the degree of clonotype sharing among donors. Across a handful of donors, 5% to 6% of naive CD4, 3.5% of naive CD8, approximately 2.5% of memory CD4, and about 0.4% of memory CD8 clonotypes were shared. Even with the large sequencing depth, rarefaction of the sorted-subset datasets indicated that sequencing was incomplete. Higher generation probabilities were observed for clonotypes shared by all four sorted-subset donors than for non-shared clonotypes. Sampling was restricted to blood, and TCR repertoires in tissues likely differ from the TCR repertoires found in blood. Estimated clonotype richness was generally larger for naive than for memory subsets. Because the study included only a small number of donors, the genetic and exposure-history diversity represented was limited.

The V and J segments used are TRBV19 and TRBJ2-3, and 7 junctional nucleotides match TRBD1. This clonotype originated in a man aged 30 to 39 in good health. Specimen: naive CD4+ T cells sorted from blood. The cell subset or site label on this specimen signifies: CD45RA+ positively selected. The CDR3 is CASSADRQDTQYF. The DNA is as follows: TGTGCCAGTAGTGCGGACAGGCAAGATACGCAGTATTTT.